This TCR beta chain was recorded in a study of early T cells in non-severe SARS-CoV-2 infection. Study as a whole: It was bulk RNA from unsorted whole blood that was sequenced, and the chains were unpaired.

TCRdb re-derived calls from the 5' RACE reads in MiXCR, one entry per CDR3 protein. The table records some 57,000 distinct CDR3 sequences, over 7% of them present only once. This clonotype occurred many times. CDR3 length: 12 residues. Between the trimmed V and J ends, which lost 5 bases and 5 bases, there was a span of 6 bases. The germline CDR1 and CDR2 sequences are SEHNR and FQNEAQ (reference sequence). This rearrangement joins TRBV7-9 to TRBJ1-4; D remains unclear. The sample taken for sequencing was whole blood. The TCR was taken from an adult who was a healthcare worker with PCR-confirmed SARS-CoV-2 infection or an uninfected control (not recorded which). DNA of the CDR3: TGTGCCAGCAGCGCCAGAAATGAAAAACTGTTTTTT. Amino acid sequence: CASSARNEKLFF.